The clone carrying this TCR beta chain was observed once. The sample comes from a study of blood T cell repertoires in COVID-19. Looking at the study overall: There were acute and convalescent COVID-19 samples, and they came from the United States, Italy and Spain. Sources were T cells, B-cell-depleted T cells, or PBMCs; the material itself was cDNA or gDNA.

Repertoires were generated with immunoSEQ multiplex PCR, while TCRdb's copy carries only in-frame clones and drops some. The top ten clones hold 2% to 2.5% of a sample with about 300,000 clones, roughly 90% of them seen once. V trimming: 4 bases; J trimming: 8 bases; junction bases outside the gene matches: 16. The CDR3 consists of 16 residues. Germline V gene sequence: CDR1 GTSNPN, CDR2 SVGIG (reference sequence). The chain carries TRBV30 and TRBJ2-1; TRBD2 matches at 8 bases. Sequenced material: peripheral blood. This clonotype was sampled from a woman aged 30 to 39 with COVID-19, enrolled during active disease. CDR3 in amino acids: CAWMNSGEPYGDEQFF. CDR3 coding DNA: TGTGCCTGGATGAATAGCGGGGAACCTTATGGGGATGAGCAGTTCTTC.